This is a list of T cell receptor beta chains from one sample in a study of shared clonotypes between healthy human individuals. The assay was immunoSEQ multiplex PCR, and TCRdb's table has in-frame clones only and misses some. Among about 710,000 clones listed, roughly 72% were seen once. The sequencing input was memory CD4+ T cells sorted from blood. These receptors were obtained from a woman aged 30 to 39 in good health. Both conserved end residues are part of each CDR3. The order of the fields is J gene, clone size, D gene, CDR3 length, V gene, CDR3 protein, CDR3 DNA. A D gene is named only where the DNA matches it firmly. For some rows the clone size is stated as once, few or many, or as a class when expanded; others skip it.

TRBJ1-1 . TRBD1 13 TRBV28 CASSRDRGTEAFF TGTGCCAGCAGCCGAGACAGGGGAACTGAAGCTTTCTTT
TRBJ2-2 . . 12 TRBV7-9 CASSLASGELFF TGTGCCAGCAGCTTAGCGTCCGGGGAGCTGTTTTTT
TRBJ1-2 . . 14 TRBV28 CASSFSLSNYGYTF TGTGCCAGCAGTTTCTCCCTCTCTAACTATGGCTACACCTTC
TRBJ1-3 . . 14 TRBV2 CASSVRTSGNTIYF TGTGCCAGCAGTGTGCGTACCTCTGGAAACACCATATATTTT
TRBJ2-3 . TRBD1 15 TRBV7-2 CASSFQTGRTDTQYF TGTGCCAGCAGCTTCCAGACAGGGCGCACAGATACGCAGTATTTT
TRBJ1-3 few . 16 TRBV5-4 CASGPNLGASGNTIYF TGTGCCAGCGGCCCTAATCTTGGGGCCTCTGGAAACACCATATATTTT
TRBJ1-4 . . 14 TRBV28 CASTPGGPGEKLFF TGTGCCAGCACCCCAGGAGGGCCGGGTGAAAAACTGTTTTTT
TRBJ2-7 . TRBD1 12 TRBV19 CASNGQAYEQYF TGTGCCAGCAACGGACAGGCCTACGAGCAGTACTTC
TRBJ1-5 . . 15 TRBV27 CASSLVGAGNQPQHF TGTGCCAGCAGTTTAGTGGGCGCGGGCAATCAGCCCCAGCATTTT
TRBJ2-7 few . 13 TRBV2 CASSDGESGEQYF TGTGCCAGCAGTGACGGGGAATCGGGCGAGCAGTACTTC
TRBJ1-1 . . 15 TRBV28 CASSLFAGGGTEAFF TGTGCCAGCAGCCTTTTCGCCGGGGGGGGCACTGAAGCTTTCTTT
TRBJ2-5 . TRBD2 15 TRBV9 CASSVAPSGKETQYF TGTGCCAGCAGCGTAGCTCCTAGCGGGAAAGAGACCCAGTACTTC
TRBJ1-5 . . 10 TRBV20-1 CSANGQPQHF TGCAGTGCTAACGGTCAGCCCCAGCATTTT
TRBJ2-7 . . 12 TRBV28 CASSPDRREQYF TGTGCCAGCAGTCCCGACAGGCGCGAGCAGTACTTC
TRBJ2-5 few . 12 TRBV30 CAWSVGGETQYF TGTGCCTGGAGTGTGGGGGGAGAGACCCAGTACTTC
TRBJ2-3 . . 13 TRBV7-9 CASSLGGTDTQYF TGTGCCAGCAGCTTAGGGGGCACAGATACGCAGTATTTT
TRBJ1-3 . . 16 TRBV4-1 CASSHKPPGDVDTIYF TGCGCCAGCAGCCATAAGCCCCCCGGGGATGTGGACACCATATATTTT
TRBJ1-2 . . 13 TRBV29-1 CSVDKGGAAGYTF TGCAGCGTTGACAAAGGGGGTGCGGCTGGCTACACCTTC
TRBJ2-2 many . 14 TRBV5-1 CASNIQGNTGELFF TGCGCCAGCAACATACAGGGGAACACCGGGGAGCTGTTTTTT
TRBJ2-7 . . 13 TRBV28 CASSRTVPYEQYF TGTGCCAGCAGTCGGACCGTACCCTACGAGCAGTACTTC
TRBJ2-7 . TRBD1 15 TRBV2 CASTLGRTGGYEQYF TGTGCCAGCACCTTAGGGAGGACAGGGGGTTACGAGCAGTACTTC
TRBJ1-2 . . 14 TRBV6-6 CASRKQRDVYGYTF TGTGCCAGCAGAAAACAGCGGGACGTTTATGGCTACACCTTC
TRBJ2-7 . . 14 TRBV29-1 CSAGGYGGQYEQYF TGCAGCGCCGGGGGCTACGGGGGGCAATACGAGCAGTACTTC
TRBJ2-7 . TRBD1 16 TRBV28 CASSPPTGANTYEQYF TGTGCCAGCAGTCCGCCGACAGGGGCGAACACCTACGAGCAGTACTTC
TRBJ2-7 . TRBD1 16 TRBV10-3 CAISDPGTGGSYEQYF TGTGCCATCAGTGACCCCGGGACAGGGGGCTCCTACGAGCAGTACTTC
TRBJ2-2 . TRBD2 17 TRBV28 CASSNPGLAANTGELFF TGTGCCAGCAGTAACCCCGGACTAGCGGCGAACACCGGGGAGCTGTTTTTT
TRBJ2-3 . . 14 TRBV5-1 CASSGSVPTDTQYF TGCGCCAGCAGCGGTAGCGTTCCCACAGATACGCAGTATTTT
TRBJ2-7 many . 14 TRBV11-3 CASSSTGSTYEQYF TGTGCCAGCAGCTCTACCGGGAGTACATACGAGCAGTACTTC
TRBJ1-5 . . 14 TRBV27 CASRRGGMGQPQHF TGTGCCAGCAGGCGGGGGGGGATGGGTCAGCCCCAGCATTTT
TRBJ2-2 . . 13 TRBV7-6 CASSPFTTGELFF TGTGCCAGCAGCCCCTTTACCACCGGGGAGCTGTTTTTT
TRBJ2-1 . TRBD2 15 TRBV5-1 CASRWSGSGTNEQFF TGCGCCAGCAGGTGGAGCGGGAGTGGTACCAATGAGCAGTTCTTC
TRBJ2-2 . . 23 TRBV21-1 CASSKGGTGELAGVCANTGELFF TGTGCCAGCAGCAAAGGAGGGACAGGGGAACTAGCGGGAGTGTGTGCGAACACCGGGGAGCTGTTTTTT
TRBJ1-2 . TRBD1 16 TRBV5-8 CASSLAGTGKPYGYTF TGTGCCAGCAGCTTGGCGGGGACAGGGAAACCCTATGGCTACACCTTC
TRBJ2-1 . . 15 TRBV15 CATSRSSLAPNEQFF TGTGCCACCAGCAGAAGCAGCCTAGCGCCTAATGAGCAGTTCTTC
TRBJ1-4 . TRBD1 15 TRBV27 CASSPQGVSNEKLFF TGTGCCAGCAGTCCTCAGGGGGTGTCTAATGAAAAACTGTTTTTT
TRBJ2-3 . TRBD2 11 TRBV20-1 CSAGWGGTQYF TGCAGTGCCGGGTGGGGGGGTACGCAGTATTTT
TRBJ2-2 . . 15 TRBV10-3 CAISDPTANTGELFF TGTGCCATCAGTGATCCGACAGCGAACACCGGGGAGCTGTTTTTT
TRBJ2-1 . . 15 TRBV11-3 CASSLNTGPNNEQFF TGTGCCAGCAGCTTAAACACGGGACCCAACAATGAGCAGTTCTTC
TRBJ1-2 . TRBD1 16 TRBV19 CASSIDEGQQGDGYTF TGTGCCAGTAGTATAGACGAAGGCCAACAGGGGGATGGCTACACCTTC
TRBJ2-2 . . 12 TRBV28 CASSFVTGELFF TGTGCCAGCAGTTTTGTAACCGGGGAGCTGTTTTTT
TRBJ2-7 . . 15 TRBV6-1 CASTQMGGALYEQYF TGTGCCAGCACTCAAATGGGGGGGGCCCTCTACGAGCAGTACTTC